The source of this TCR beta chain is a study of blood T cell repertoires in COVID-19. Method: immunoSEQ multiplex PCR; TCRdb's copy keeps in-frame clones and lacks some. The sample lists roughly 260,000 clones, around 87% occurring once. The J segment lost 9 bases and the V segment lost 5 bases, leaving 4 bases of the junction unmatched. Germline values: CDR1 SNHLY, CDR2 FYNNEI. This CDR3 contains 13 residues. Material: peripheral blood. This sequence joins TRBV2 and TRBJ2-1, with TRBD2 matching over 10 bases. The TCR was taken from a woman aged 45-59 years with acute or convalescent COVID-19. The CDR3: CASSTSGNGEQFF. The DNA for the CDR3 is TGTGCCAGCAGTACTAGCGGGAACGGTGAGCAGTTCTTC.